A single T cell receptor (beta chain) is shown here with its context. Its antigen is as yet unknown. The source of the sample is a study of cytomegalovirus exposure and HLA in healthy donors. Points from the study as a whole: The authors reported that TCR beta sequences could predict HLA-A and HLA-B alleles. These predictions were accurate for most subjects in the first cohort.

This CDR3 comprises 15 residues. The V gene end was trimmed by 7 bases and the J gene end by 0 bases; junction bases not matched to a gene: 6. CDR1 SNHLY and CDR2 FYNNEI come from the germline V gene. PCR involved 60 Vbeta and 13 Jbeta primers. Only in-frame clones appear in the TCRdb table, and some are missing; sequencing was by immunoSEQ multiplex PCR. The sample consists of approximately 190,000 clones, 82% of them appearing once. The clonotype comes from a woman younger than 35 in good health and CMV-seronegative. Sequenced material: PBMCs. The V gene is TRBV2, the J gene TRBJ2-3, with TRBD1 identical over 8 bases. The CDR3 coding sequence is TGTGCCAGCAACGGACAGGGTTCTAGCACAGATACGCAGTATTTT. Encoded protein: CASNGQGSSTDTQYF.